The source of this TCR beta chain is a study of blood T cells in healthy people across ages. A second PCR of about 7 to 11 cycles used a sample-barcoded 5' primer and a J-beta primer mix. The study obtained at least 2.5 million CDR3-containing paired-end reads from every sample. One entry per CDR3 protein results from TCRdb running MiXCR on the 5' RACE reads. The sample carries 780,000 or so distinct CDR3 sequences, 56% recorded once. Overall study findings and caveats: Considered underestimates were the diversity estimates obtained from one million T cells.

Each donor's blood draw was approximately 10 milliliters of peripheral blood. Concerning this clonotype itself: Its antigen remains unknown.

Germline CDR1 MDHEN, CDR2 SYDVKM. Trimming left V 7 bases short and J 1 base short, with 16 bases between. The CDR3 has 15 amino acids. This sequence was found in a man between 35 and 55 years old in good health. V is TRBV28 and J is TRBJ1-1; tentatively, D is TRBD1 (5 bases). Sequenced material: blood. CDR3 DNA: TGTGCCAGCATCACTTCAGGGTACGCGAACACTGAAGCTTTCTTT. The encoded protein is CASITSGYANTEAFF.